This T cell receptor (beta chain) was profiled in a study of T cell responses to AZD1222 COVID-19 vaccine. The table came from immunoSEQ multiplex PCR; TCRdb's copy has only in-frame clones and leaves some out. This table has about 120,000 clones, less than 90% appearing once. Findings and limits, study-wide: Spike-specific TCRs gained breadth and depth after people received two AZD1222 doses.

Worth noting for this clone: The antigen is unknown.

The sequenced sample was peripheral blood, obtained on day 0 of AZD1222 vaccination. The receptor was isolated from an adult in good health.

CDR3 in amino acids: CASSQPRQGRAEQYF. The DNA of the CDR3 is TGCGCCAGCAGCCAACCCCGACAGGGTAGAGCCGAGCAGTACTTC. This sequence joins TRBV4-1 and TRBJ2-7, with 7 bases matching TRBD1. From germline, CDR1 is MGHRA and CDR2 YSYEKL. Trimming took 2 bases from V and 6 from J; bases not matched to a gene: 10. This CDR3 spans 15 amino acids.